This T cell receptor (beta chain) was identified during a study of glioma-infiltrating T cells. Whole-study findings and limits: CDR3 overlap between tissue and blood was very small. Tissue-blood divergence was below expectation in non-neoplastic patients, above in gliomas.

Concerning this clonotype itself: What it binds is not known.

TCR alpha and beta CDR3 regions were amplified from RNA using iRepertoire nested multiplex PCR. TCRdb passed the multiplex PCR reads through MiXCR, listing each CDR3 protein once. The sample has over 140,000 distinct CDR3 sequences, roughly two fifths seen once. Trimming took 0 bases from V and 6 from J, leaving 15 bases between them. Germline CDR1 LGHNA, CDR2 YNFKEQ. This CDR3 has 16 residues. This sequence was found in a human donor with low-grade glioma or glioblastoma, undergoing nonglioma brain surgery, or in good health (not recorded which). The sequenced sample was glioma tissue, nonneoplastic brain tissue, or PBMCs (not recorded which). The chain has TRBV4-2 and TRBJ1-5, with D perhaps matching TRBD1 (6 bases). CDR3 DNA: TGTGCCAGCAGCCAAGAATCGGGGGCCTCCAGTCAGCCCCAGCATTTT. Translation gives CASSQESGASSQPQHF.